The sequence of this TCR beta chain was determined in a study of T cell changes during pregnancy in multiple sclerosis. Assay: immunoSEQ multiplex PCR; the TCRdb copy retains only in-frame clones and omits some. The data hold around 21,000 clones, with roughly nine tenths observed a single time. CDR1 is ENHRY and CDR2 is SYGVKD in the germline V gene. Losses at the gene ends were 0 bases for V and 4 bases for J; bases not matched to a gene: 5. The CDR3 is made up of 15 amino acids. The chain employs TRBV10-3 and TRBJ1-2; 7 bases line up with TRBD1. The TCR was taken from a female donor in good health, enrolled as a control in a pregnancy study. Material: CD8+ T cells from peripheral blood mononuclear cells, obtained in the third trimester of pregnancy. The CDR3 DNA reads as TGTGCCATCAGTGAGTCGGACAGGTCGCTCTATGGCTACACCTTC. Translation gives CAISESDRSLYGYTF.